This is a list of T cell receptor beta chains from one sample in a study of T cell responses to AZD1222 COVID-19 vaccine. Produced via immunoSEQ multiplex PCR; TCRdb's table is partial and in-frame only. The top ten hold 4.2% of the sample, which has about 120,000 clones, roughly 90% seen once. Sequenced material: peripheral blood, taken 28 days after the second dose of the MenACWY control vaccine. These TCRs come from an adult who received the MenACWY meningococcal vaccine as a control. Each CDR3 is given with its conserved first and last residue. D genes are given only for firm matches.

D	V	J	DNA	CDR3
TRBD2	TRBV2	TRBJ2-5	TGTGCCAGCAGGGTGGGACTAGCGGGATCACCGTCGGAGACCCAGTACTTC	CASRVGLAGSPSETQYF
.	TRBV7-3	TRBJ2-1	TGTGCCAGCAGCTTAAGGCCGGGATACAATGAGCAGTTCTTC	CASSLRPGYNEQFF
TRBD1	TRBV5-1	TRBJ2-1	TGCGCCAGCAGCTACCGACAGGGGGCGAAGGTTTACAATGAGCAGTTCTTC	CASSYRQGAKVYNEQFF
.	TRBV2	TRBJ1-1	TGTGCCAGCAGTGAGTTTTGGCAGAACACTGAAGCTTTCTTT	CASSEFWQNTEAFF
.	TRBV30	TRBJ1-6	TGTGCCTGGACGGCGGGGACATCAGGTTCACCCCTCCACTTT	CAWTAGTSGSPLHF
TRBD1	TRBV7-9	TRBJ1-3	TGTGCCAGCAGTCAGGACAGGACAAGCTCTGGAAACACCATATATTTT	CASSQDRTSSGNTIYF
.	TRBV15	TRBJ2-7	TGTGCCACCAGCGGAGGGCAGGGACAGTCTGACGAGCAGTACTTC	CATSGGQGQSDEQYF
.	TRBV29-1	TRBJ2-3	TGCAGCGTTGGGACAACCACAGATACGCAGTATTTT	CSVGTTTDTQYF
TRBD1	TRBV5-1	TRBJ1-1	TGCGCCAGCAGCTCCTGGGGACAGGGGCCTAAGGACACTGAAGCTTTCTTT	CASSSWGQGPKDTEAFF
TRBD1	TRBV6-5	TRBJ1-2	TGTGCCAGCAGTACCGGGACAGGAGTTTATGGCTACACCTTC	CASSTGTGVYGYTF
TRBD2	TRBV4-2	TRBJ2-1	TGTGCCAGCAGCCATTCAAGCGGGGGCTCCTACAATGAGCAGTTCTTC	CASSHSSGGSYNEQFF
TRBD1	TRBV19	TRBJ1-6	TGTGCCAGTCGGACCCGGGACAGGGGGTATAATTCACCCCTCCACTTT	CASRTRDRGYNSPLHF
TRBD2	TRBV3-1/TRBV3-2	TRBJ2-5	TGTGCCAGCAGCCAAGGTTACCTTGCTCGCGGGGGGCAAGAGACCCAGTACTTC	CASSQGYLARGGQETQYF
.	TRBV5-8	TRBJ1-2	TGTGCCAGCAGTTTTTTTTCCGGGACTAACTATGGCTACACCTTC	CASSFFSGTNYGYTF
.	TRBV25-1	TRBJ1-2	TGTGCCACCTGGAGCTATGGCTACACCTTC	CATWSYGYTF
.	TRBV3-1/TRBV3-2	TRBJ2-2	TGTGCCAGCAGCCAAGTAAGACGGAACACCGGGGAGCTGTTTTTT	CASSQVRRNTGELFF
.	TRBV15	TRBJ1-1	TGTGCCACCAGCACGACCTGGGGGGGCGGAACTGAAGCTTTCTTT	CATSTTWGGGTEAFF
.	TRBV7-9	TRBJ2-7	TGTGCCAGCAGCTTAATCGGTTCTATCGAGCAGTACTTC	CASSLIGSIEQYF
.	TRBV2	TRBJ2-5	TGTGCCAGCGCTACTAGTCAAGAGACCCAGTACTTC	CASATSQETQYF
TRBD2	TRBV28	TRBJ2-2	TGTGCCAGCAGATTAGCGGGAGGACTCACCGGGGAGCTGTTTTTT	CASRLAGGLTGELFF